This entry lists 31 T cell receptor beta chains sequenced from one sample in a study of beta chain features in type 1 diabetes. cDNA synthesis used the whole RNA isolate, giving expressed TCRB sequences. Sequencing was performed with immunoSEQ multiplex PCR; in TCRdb, only in-frame clones are kept and a portion is missing. The table includes about half a million clones, about 29% detected once. The source material was naive CD4+ T cells from blood. These receptors were taken from a man between 18 and 29 years old in good health.

This clone has just a few counts. The V and J genes are TRBV5-4 and TRBJ1-2; a weak D match, TRBD1 (5 bases). Trimming left V 4 bases short and J 7 bases short, with 20 bases between. This CDR3 is built from 15 residues. Germline assignment: CDR1 SGHNT and CDR2 YYREEE (reference sequence). The CDR3 DNA reads as TGTGCCAGCAGCATCGACCCCCCGGGGGGTGGTGGCTACACCTTC. Translating it yields CASSIDPPGGGGYTF.

The chain is built from TRBV29-1 and TRBJ1-1, with 9 bases identical to TRBD1. J gave up 6 bases and V 6 bases, and 8 bases lay outside the gene matches. The germline V gene has CDR1 SQVTM and CDR2 ANQGSEA. The CDR3 totals 13 residues. CDR3 protein: CSVADRGVSEAFF. Written as DNA, the CDR3 is TGCAGCGTCGCGGACAGGGGAGTATCTGAAGCTTTCTTT.

This chain uses TRBV5-1 with TRBJ2-3, with 8 positions matching TRBD1. The V and J ends lost 4 bases and 2 bases, in that order; junction bases with no gene match: 3. This CDR3 is 14 amino acids long. CDR1 and CDR2 (germline): SGHRS, YFSETQ. The CDR3 coding sequence is TGCGCCAGCAGCAGGGACAGGACCACAGATACGCAGTATTTT. Translated, it gives CASSRDRTTDTQYF.

V gene TRBV15 combines with J gene TRBJ2-7, with D possibly matching TRBD1 (5 bases). This CDR3 contains 13 residues. CDR1 and CDR2 from the germline V gene are LNHNV and YYDKDF (reference sequence). V dropped 0 bases and J dropped 6 bases, with 9 bases sitting between them. This chain's CDR3 is CATSREQAFEQYF. DNA of the CDR3: TGTGCCACCAGCAGAGAACAGGCCTTCGAGCAGTACTTC. Looking up the rest from reference TRBV15 and TRBJ2-7 gives the full variable domain: DAMVIQNPRYQVTQFGKPVTLSCSQTLNHNVMYWYQQKSSQAPKLLFHYYDKDFNNEADTPDNFQSRRPNTSFCFLDIRSPGLGDTAMYLCATSREQAFEQYFGPGTRLTVT.

The V call is TRBV7-2, the J call TRBJ2-1; 11 bases match TRBD2. V trimming: 5 bases; J trimming: 3 bases; junction bases outside the gene matches: 6. The CDR3 is made up of 16 amino acids. Per germline, CDR1 SGHTA and CDR2 FQGNSA. CDR3 protein: CASSPKLAGVYNEQFF. DNA for the CDR3: TGTGCCAGCAGCCCCAAACTAGCGGGAGTCTACAATGAGCAGTTCTTC.

The chain has TRBV4-3 and TRBJ1-3, with 7 bases aligning to TRBD1. The germline V gene has CDR1 LGHNA and CDR2 YSLEER. The CDR3 sequence is 16 residues long. The junction had 6 bases not matched to a gene; V was cut back by 0 bases and J by 4 bases. CDR3 coding DNA: TGCGCCAGCAGCCAAGATGACAGGGCAGCCGGAAACACCATATATTTT. Encoded protein: CASSQDDRAAGNTIYF.

J is TRBJ2-7 and V is TRBV29-1; 7 nucleotides line up with TRBD2. CDR1 and CDR2 (germline): SQVTM, ANQGSEA. This CDR3 has 14 amino acids. CDR3 DNA sequence: TGCGGCGGGAGCCGGGGCCGACGTTCCTACGAGCAGTACTTC. Translating it yields CGGSRGRRSYEQYF.

The CDR3 bases are TGTGCCTGGAGCGTTGTAGGGATCTACGAGCAGTACTTC. This translates into CAWSVVGIYEQYF. The chain has TRBV30 and TRBJ2-7; no firm D call. In germline, CDR1 is GTSNPN, CDR2 SVGIG (reference sequence). The length of the CDR3 is 13 residues. V gave up 3 bases and J gave up 3 bases, with 12 bases separating them.

This clone turned up a few times. The CDR3 sequence is CASSLGLGGYEQYF. The CDR3 DNA sequence: TGTGCCAGCAGCTTAGGGCTGGGAGGCTACGAGCAGTACTTC. This chain joins TRBV7-2 and TRBJ2-7; TRBD2 is a possible D gene (6 bases). The CDR3 is 14 residues long. V was pared by 1 base and J by 3 bases, with 10 bases between. Germline V gene lookup returns CDR1 SGHTA and CDR2 FQGNSA.

This chain connects TRBV30 to TRBJ2-1; the match to TRBD2 covers 9 bases. Per the germline V gene, CDR1 is GTSNPN and CDR2 is SVGIG (reference sequence). CDR3 length: 19 amino acids. Trimming took 0 bases from V and 3 from J; bases not matched to a gene: 15. CDR3 in DNA: TGTGCCTGGAGTGTAAACGGCGGGAGGGCTCGGGTGAGCTACAATGAGCAGTTCTTC. Residues: CAWSVNGGRARVSYNEQFF.

The rearrangement links TRBV4-3 to TRBJ2-1; D is possibly TRBD1 (6 bases). Trimming shortened V by 5 bases and J by 3 bases, and 8 bases separated the two germline ends. CDR1 LGHNA and CDR2 YSLEER come from the germline V gene. The CDR3 is made up of 13 amino acids. The CDR3 spells CASSRTDYNEQFF. CDR3 nucleotide sequence: TGCGCCAGCAGCAGGACAGACTACAATGAGCAGTTCTTC.

This clone appeared a few times. Within the sample, other DNA sequences also encode this same CDR3. This rearrangement joins TRBV9 to TRBJ2-5; 10 bases map to TRBD1. The V segment lost 4 bases and the J segment 5 bases; nucleotides outside the gene matches: 5. The length of the CDR3 is 14 residues. Germline assignment: CDR1 SGDLS and CDR2 YYNGEE. CDR3 nucleotides: TGTGCCAGCAGCAAGACAGGGGGCGGTGAGACCCAGTACTTC. Translating gives CASSKTGGGETQYF.

The chain employs TRBV29-1 and TRBJ2-3; no reliable D call. CDR3 size: 16 residues. CDR1 is SQVTM and CDR2 is ANQGSEA in the germline V gene. Between the trimmed V and J ends, which lost 3 bases and 7 bases, there was a span of 23 bases. As DNA, the CDR3 is TGCAGCGTTGACCGCCGCGCCACTCAGGATTGGAATACGCAGTATTTT. Amino acids: CSVDRRATQDWNTQYF.

The chain uses TRBV30 and TRBJ1-6; 7 nucleotides agree with TRBD1. Germline values: CDR1 GTSNPN, CDR2 SVGIG (reference sequence). Trimming at V came to 3 bases and at J to 10 bases, leaving 6 bases not matched to a gene. This CDR3 has 13 residues. The CDR3 sequence is CAWRPGTASPLHF. For the CDR3, the DNA is TGTGCCTGGAGGCCCGGGACAGCGTCACCCCTCCACTTT.

The V gene is TRBV7-8, the J gene TRBJ2-7; D ambiguous. This CDR3 is built from 12 residues. Trimming removed 2 bases at V and 7 bases at J, with 9 bases between. CDR1 is SGHVS and CDR2 is FQNEAQ in the germline V gene. The CDR3 sequence is CASSLNSREQYF. Written as DNA, the CDR3 is TGTGCCAGCAGCTTAAATTCTCGAGAGCAGTACTTC.

The chain uses TRBV30 and TRBJ1-2; 7 nucleotides align to TRBD1. Germline V gene sequence: CDR1 GTSNPN, CDR2 SVGIG (reference sequence). The CDR3 length is 15 residues. After removal of 0 bases from V and 8 bases from J, the junction contained 12 bases not matched to a gene. CDR3 DNA sequence: TGTGCCTGGAGTGTACCCCAGGACAGGCCGCGGGGCTACACCTTC. Amino acid sequence: CAWSVPQDRPRGYTF.

The chain carries TRBV6-1 and TRBJ2-7; 7 positions agree with TRBD2. The CDR3 totals 11 residues. With 11 bases clipped from V and 7 bases from J, the junction kept 8 bases outside the gene matches. Germline CDR1 MNHNS, CDR2 SASEGT. The CDR3, as DNA: TGTGCCGTAAAGCGGGGATGGGAGCAGTACTTC. It codes for CAVKRGWEQYF.

The chain carries TRBV5-4 and TRBJ1-2; D uncertain. Looked up from germline, CDR1 is SGHNT and CDR2 is YYREEE (reference sequence). The CDR3 extends over 16 amino acids. Trimming removed 2 bases from V and 0 bases from J, with 14 bases in between. The CDR3 sequence is CASSLAAGTANYGYTF. The CDR3 nucleotides read TGTGCCAGCAGCTTAGCGGCGGGCACAGCTAACTATGGCTACACCTTC.

The V call is TRBV2, the J call TRBJ2-7, with D unclear. The germline V gene has CDR1 SNHLY and CDR2 FYNNEI. The germline V and J ends were trimmed by 2 bases and 6 bases, with 14 bases remaining between them. CDR3 size: 14 residues. CDR3 in amino acids: CASSEIVQTGEQYF. As DNA, the CDR3 is TGTGCCAGCAGTGAAATTGTCCAGACGGGCGAGCAGTACTTC.

V gene TRBV6-5 combines with J gene TRBJ2-1; maybe TRBD2 (5 bases). The germline V gene encodes CDR1 MNHEY and CDR2 SVGAGI. Trimming left V 2 bases short and J 5 bases short, with 10 bases between. This CDR3 comprises 14 residues. This chain's CDR3 is CASSYGPRDNEQFF. The DNA of the CDR3 is TGTGCCAGCAGTTACGGGCCGAGGGACAATGAGCAGTTCTTC.

This clone was seen a handful of times. This sequence joins TRBV19 and TRBJ2-2; tentative D call: TRBD1 (6 bases). V lost 5 bases and J lost 3, with 16 bases in between. The CDR3 runs to 16 residues. The germline V gene encodes CDR1 LNHDA and CDR2 SQIVND (reference sequence). Here the CDR3 DNA reads TGTGCCAGTAGTTCTCTCGGGACACTCGACACCGGGGAGCTGTTTTTT. Amino acids: CASSSLGTLDTGELFF.

This clone was observed a few times. The chain couples TRBV25-1 to TRBJ1-1; D unclear. V was trimmed by 0 bases and J by 7 bases, leaving 15 bases between them. Germline CDR1 and CDR2: MGHDK and SYGVNS. CDR3 size: 15 residues. CDR3 sequence (DNA): TGTGCCAGCAGTGAATATTGGAGAGGGTCCAGTGAAGCTTTCTTT. Its protein product is CASSEYWRGSSEAFF.

This sequence joins TRBV18 and TRBJ2-3; 14 bases are a match to TRBD2. V shed 3 bases and J 3 bases; nucleotides not matched to a gene: 5. There are 17 residues in the CDR3. The germline gives CDR1 KGHSH, CDR2 LQKENI. This chain's CDR3 is CASSPGLAGVMTDTQYF. CDR3 nucleotide sequence: TGTGCCAGCTCACCGGGACTAGCGGGAGTTATGACAGATACGCAGTATTTT.

V and J are TRBV5-1 and TRBJ2-5; TRBD1 aligns across 8 bases. The CDR3 runs to 15 residues. Germline lookup yields CDR1 SGHRS and CDR2 YFSETQ. The V gene end was trimmed by 6 bases and the J gene end by 5 bases; junction bases not matched to a gene: 12. As DNA, the CDR3 is TGCGCCAGCATCCTAGTTGGGACAGGCGAGGAGACCCAGTACTTC. Encoded protein: CASILVGTGEETQYF.

This clone was counted only a few times. The sample carries other DNA sequences with the same CDR3. The chain combines TRBV5-1 with TRBJ2-7; possibly TRBD2 for D (5 bases). CDR1 and CDR2 (germline): SGHRS, YFSETQ. The V end was cut by 4 bases, the J end by 2 bases, with 10 bases between. The CDR3 loop spans 13 amino acids. The CDR3 region is CASSLDGAYEQYF. DNA of the CDR3: TGCGCCAGCAGCCTGGACGGGGCCTACGAGCAGTACTTC. Complete variable domain (other parts from reference TRBV5-1 and TRBJ2-7): KAGVTQTPRYLIKTRGQQVTLSCSPISGHRSVSWYQQTPGQGLQFLFEYFSETQRNKGNFPGRFSGRQFSNSRSEMNVSTLELGDSALYLCASSLDGAYEQYFGPGTRLTVT.

This clone showed up just a few times. This chain uses TRBV29-1 with TRBJ2-1; TRBD2 matches at 10 bases. The CDR3 is 14 amino acids. Germline V CDR1 and CDR2: SQVTM, ANQGSEA. The trim removed 4 bases at V and 9 bases at J, leaving 9 bases unmatched. CDR3 region: CSVGRGLANSEQFF. The DNA for the CDR3 is TGCAGCGTTGGGCGGGGACTAGCGAATAGTGAGCAGTTCTTC.

This chain links TRBV9 with TRBJ2-1; 7 bases agree with TRBD2. V dropped 2 bases and J dropped 2; count of bases not matched to a gene: 4. The CDR3 extends over 15 amino acids. The germline CDR1 and CDR2 sequences are SGDLS and YYNGEE. Written as DNA, the CDR3 is TGTGCCAGCAGCGTGAGCGGGGACCCCTACAATGAGCAGTTCTTC. As protein: CASSVSGDPYNEQFF.

The chain couples TRBV30 to TRBJ2-6, with no clear D. Germline V gene data show CDR1 as GTSNPN and CDR2 as SVGIG (reference sequence). This CDR3 is built from 15 residues. The V and J ends lost 4 bases and 2 bases respectively, with 12 bases between them. DNA of the CDR3: TGTGCCTGGAACAGACACACAACTGGGGCCAACGTCCTGACTTTC. Its translation is CAWNRHTTGANVLTF.

This clone was counted a few times. The V call is TRBV7-9, the J call TRBJ2-5; TRBD1 is a possible D gene (5 bases). V lost 5 bases to trimming and J lost 6 bases, with 13 bases between them. The CDR3 has 13 residues. CDR1 is SEHNR and CDR2 is FQNEAQ in the germline V gene (reference sequence). The CDR3 protein is CASSTQVFQTQYF. DNA for the CDR3: TGTGCCAGCAGCACACAGGTTTTTCAGACCCAGTACTTC.

As regards this clone: Just one base apart from a much larger clone, this may be a read error. This chain's CDR3 is CASGGSSYEQYF. CDR3 nucleotide sequence: TGTGCCAGCGGCGGGAGCTCCTACGAGCAGTACTTC. The rearrangement uses TRBV28 and TRBJ2-7, with TRBD2 matching 7 bases. Germline lookup yields CDR1 MDHEN and CDR2 SYDVKM. The CDR3 loop spans 12 amino acids. The trim removed 8 bases at V and 0 bases at J, leaving 1 base unmatched. Full variable domain (missing parts from reference TRBV28 and TRBJ2-7): DVKVTQSSRYLVKRTGEKVFLECVQDMDHENMFWYRQDPGLGLRLIYFSYDVKMKEKGDIPEGYSVSREKKERFSLILESASTNQTSMYLCASGGSSYEQYFGPGTRLTVT.

The CDR3 loop is CASSPRLGAEDTQYF. The CDR3 region has the DNA TGTGCCAGCAGCCCGCGACTAGGGGCTGAAGATACGCAGTATTTT. The rearrangement joins TRBV9 to TRBJ2-3, with D tentatively TRBD2 (6 bases). Per germline, CDR1 SGDLS and CDR2 YYNGEE. This CDR3 region has 15 residues. The ends were cut back, 4 bases at V and 5 bases at J, with 17 bases in the middle.